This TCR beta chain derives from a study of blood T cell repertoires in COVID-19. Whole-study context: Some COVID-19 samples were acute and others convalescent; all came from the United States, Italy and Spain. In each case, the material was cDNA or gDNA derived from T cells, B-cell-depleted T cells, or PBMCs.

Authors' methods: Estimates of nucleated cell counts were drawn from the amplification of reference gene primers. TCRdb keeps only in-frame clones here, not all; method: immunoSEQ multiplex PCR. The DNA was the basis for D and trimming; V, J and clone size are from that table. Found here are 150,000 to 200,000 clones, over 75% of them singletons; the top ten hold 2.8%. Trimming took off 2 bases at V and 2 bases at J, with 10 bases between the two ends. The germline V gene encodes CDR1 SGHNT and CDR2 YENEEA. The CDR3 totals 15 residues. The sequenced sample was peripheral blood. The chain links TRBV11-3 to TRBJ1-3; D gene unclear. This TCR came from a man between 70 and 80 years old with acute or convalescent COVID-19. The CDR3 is CASSLSRGTGNTIYF. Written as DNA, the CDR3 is TGTGCCAGCAGCTTAAGTCGGGGAACTGGAAACACCATATATTTT.